Listed below are T cell receptor beta chains from one sample, sequenced in a study of coeliac disease. Profiled with immunoSEQ multiplex PCR; TCRdb holds only in-frame clones, not every one. The sample contains approximately 6,700 clones, 63% of which appear only once. Sequencing input: lamina propria lymphocytes from the gut. All receptors come from an older woman with active celiac disease. The CDR3 runs from the conserved cysteine through the conserved F or W. Each record gives: V gene, CDR3 protein.

>TRBV7-7
CASTFIQGFRSYTF
>TRBV10-1
CATSWTSPISEAFF
>TRBV12-2
CASRLLARTQYF
>TRBV7-8
CASSLLRVEQFF
>TRBV2
CASSPREGTGELFF
>TRBV7-2
CASSSQSVPGDPYEQYF
>TRBV9
CASSRNRGSSAGELFF
>TRBV21-1
CASSPSWSTSLAGQFF
>TRBV5-1
CASSPGTGAYSNQPQHF
>TRBV5-1
CASSLHTTTNEKLFF
>TRBV9
CASSVYPDRAKNIQYF